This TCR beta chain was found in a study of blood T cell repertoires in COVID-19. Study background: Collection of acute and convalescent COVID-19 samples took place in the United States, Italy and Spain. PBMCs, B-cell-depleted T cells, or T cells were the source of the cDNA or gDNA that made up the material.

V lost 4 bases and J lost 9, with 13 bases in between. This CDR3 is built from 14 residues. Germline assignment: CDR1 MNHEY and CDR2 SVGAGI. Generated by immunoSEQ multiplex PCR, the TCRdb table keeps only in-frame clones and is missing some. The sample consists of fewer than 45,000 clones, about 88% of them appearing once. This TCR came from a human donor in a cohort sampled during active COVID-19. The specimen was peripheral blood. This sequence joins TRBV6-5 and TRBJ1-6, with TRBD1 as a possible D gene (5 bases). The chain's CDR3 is CASSLEGAGSPLHF. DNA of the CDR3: TGTGCCAGCAGTTTGGAAGGGGCTGGTTCACCCCTCCACTTT.